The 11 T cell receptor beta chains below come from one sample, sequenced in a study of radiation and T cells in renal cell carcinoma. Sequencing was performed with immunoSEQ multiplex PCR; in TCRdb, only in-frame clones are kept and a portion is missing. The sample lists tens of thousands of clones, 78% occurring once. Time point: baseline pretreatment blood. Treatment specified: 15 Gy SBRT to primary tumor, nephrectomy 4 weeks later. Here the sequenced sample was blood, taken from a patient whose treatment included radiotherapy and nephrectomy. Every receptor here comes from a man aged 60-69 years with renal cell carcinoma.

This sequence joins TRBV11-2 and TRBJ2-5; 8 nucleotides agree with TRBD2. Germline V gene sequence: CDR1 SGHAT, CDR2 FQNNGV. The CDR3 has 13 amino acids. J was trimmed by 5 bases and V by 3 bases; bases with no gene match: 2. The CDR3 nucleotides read TGTGCCAGCAGCTTCGGGGGGGACGAGACCCAGTACTTC. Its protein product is CASSFGGDETQYF.

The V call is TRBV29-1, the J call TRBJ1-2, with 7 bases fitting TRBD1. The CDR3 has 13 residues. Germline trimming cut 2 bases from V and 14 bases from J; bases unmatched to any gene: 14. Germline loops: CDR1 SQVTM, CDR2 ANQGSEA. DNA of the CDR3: TGCAGCGTTGAACCCCTGGGACAGCTCTCGTATACCTTC. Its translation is CSVEPLGQLSYTF.

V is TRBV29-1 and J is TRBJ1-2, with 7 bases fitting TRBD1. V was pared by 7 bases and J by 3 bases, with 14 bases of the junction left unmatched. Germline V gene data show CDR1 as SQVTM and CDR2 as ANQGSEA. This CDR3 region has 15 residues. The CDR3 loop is CSANLGAGTDYGYTF. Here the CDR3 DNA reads TGCAGCGCCAATCTGGGCGCCGGGACAGACTATGGCTACACCTTC.

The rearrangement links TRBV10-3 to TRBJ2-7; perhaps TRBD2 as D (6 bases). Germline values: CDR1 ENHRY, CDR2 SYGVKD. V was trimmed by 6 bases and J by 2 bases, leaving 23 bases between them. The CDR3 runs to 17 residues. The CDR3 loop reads CAIRTGVRAGRPYEQYF. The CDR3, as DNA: TGTGCCATCAGGACCGGGGTTCGGGCAGGGAGGCCCTACGAGCAGTACTTC.

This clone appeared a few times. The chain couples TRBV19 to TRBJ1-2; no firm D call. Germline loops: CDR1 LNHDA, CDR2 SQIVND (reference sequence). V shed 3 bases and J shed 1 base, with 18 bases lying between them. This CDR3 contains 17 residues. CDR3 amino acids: CASSIPSYYPRNYGYTF. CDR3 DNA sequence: TGTGCCAGTAGTATCCCCTCCTACTACCCCCGTAACTATGGCTACACCTTC.

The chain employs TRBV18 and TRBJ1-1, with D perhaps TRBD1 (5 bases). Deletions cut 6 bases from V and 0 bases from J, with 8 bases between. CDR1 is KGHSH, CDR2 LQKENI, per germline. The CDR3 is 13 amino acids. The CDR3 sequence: CASSGRVNTEAFF. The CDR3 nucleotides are TGTGCCAGCTCGGGCAGGGTGAACACTGAAGCTTTCTTT. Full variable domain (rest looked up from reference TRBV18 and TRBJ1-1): NAGVMQNPRHLVRRRGQEARLRCSPMKGHSHVYWYRQLPEEGLKFMVYLQKENIIDESGMPKERFSAEFPKEGPSILRIQQVVRGDSAAYFCASSGRVNTEAFFGQGTRLTVV.

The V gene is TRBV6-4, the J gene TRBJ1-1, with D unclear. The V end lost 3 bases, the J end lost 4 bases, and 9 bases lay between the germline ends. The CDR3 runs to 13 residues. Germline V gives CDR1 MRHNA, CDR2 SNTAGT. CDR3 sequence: CASSEREATEAFF. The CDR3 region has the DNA TGTGCCAGCAGTGAAAGGGAGGCCACTGAAGCTTTCTTT.

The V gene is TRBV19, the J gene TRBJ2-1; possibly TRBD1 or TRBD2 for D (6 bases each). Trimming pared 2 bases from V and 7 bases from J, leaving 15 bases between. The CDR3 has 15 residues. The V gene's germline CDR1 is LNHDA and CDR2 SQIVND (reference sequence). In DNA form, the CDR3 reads TGTGCCAGTAGTATAATGGGGGGCTGGAGGAATGAGCAGTTCTTC. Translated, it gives CASSIMGGWRNEQFF.

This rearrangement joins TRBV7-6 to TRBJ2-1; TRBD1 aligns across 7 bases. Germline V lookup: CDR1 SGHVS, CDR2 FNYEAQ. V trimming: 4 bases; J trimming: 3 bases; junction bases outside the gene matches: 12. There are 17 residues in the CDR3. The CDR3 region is CASSWPEAGGDYNEQFF. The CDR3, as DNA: TGTGCCAGCAGCTGGCCGGAGGCAGGGGGAGACTACAATGAGCAGTTCTTC.

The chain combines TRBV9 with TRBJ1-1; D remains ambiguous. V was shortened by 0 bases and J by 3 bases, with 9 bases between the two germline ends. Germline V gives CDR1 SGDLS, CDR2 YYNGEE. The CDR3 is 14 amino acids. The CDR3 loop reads CASSVGADYTEAFF. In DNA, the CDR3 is TGTGCCAGCAGCGTAGGGGCGGATTACACTGAAGCTTTCTTT.

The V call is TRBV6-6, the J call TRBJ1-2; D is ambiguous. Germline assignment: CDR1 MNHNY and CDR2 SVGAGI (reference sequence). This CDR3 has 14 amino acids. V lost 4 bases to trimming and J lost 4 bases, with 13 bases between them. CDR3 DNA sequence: TGTGCCAGCAGTTTCGGGGATGTCACCTATGGCTACACCTTC. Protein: CASSFGDVTYGYTF.